Listed below are T cell receptor beta chains from one sample, sequenced in a study of blood T cell repertoires in COVID-19. Sequencing was performed with immunoSEQ multiplex PCR; in TCRdb, only in-frame clones are kept and a portion is missing. Here the sample spans approximately 150,000 clones, 83% being singletons. Sequencing was carried out using peripheral blood. The receptor source for this set is a woman older than 75 with acute or convalescent COVID-19. CDR3s include the opening cysteine and the closing phenylalanine or tryptophan. The order of the fields is CDR3 length, D gene, V gene, clone size, J gene, CDR3 DNA, CDR3 protein. A D gene is named only where the DNA matches it firmly. The size of a clone is reported for some rows only, either as once, few or many, or as a class for expanded clones.

15,NA,TRBV19,few,TRBJ1-4,TGTGCCAGTAGGCCTTCCACAGGGCTTAATGAAAAACTGTTTTTT,CASRPSTGLNEKLFF
15,NA,TRBV7-2,NA,TRBJ2-3,TGTGCCAGCAGTTCAAGGGGGTACGGCACAGATACGCAGTATTTT,CASSSRGYGTDTQYF
12,NA,TRBV3-1/TRBV3-2,NA,TRBJ2-7,TGTGCCAGCAGCCAAGTTAGCTACGAGCAGTACTTC,CASSQVSYEQYF
17,NA,TRBV4-1,NA,TRBJ2-7,TGCGCCAGCAGCCAAGATCCTGGCAGGGCCAATTCCTACGAGCAGTACTTC,CASSQDPGRANSYEQYF
14,TRBD1,TRBV5-1,NA,TRBJ1-1,TGCGCCAGCAGCCTGACAGGGCTCGGCACTGAAGCTTTCTTT,CASSLTGLGTEAFF
13,NA,TRBV6-5,once,TRBJ2-2,TGTGCCAGCAGTTACTCGAAGCCCGGGGAGCTGTTTTTT,CASSYSKPGELFF
13,NA,TRBV27,NA,TRBJ1-1,TGTGCCAGCAGTTTGAAGAGGAACACTGAAGCTTTCTTT,CASSLKRNTEAFF
16,TRBD2,TRBV19,NA,TRBJ2-2,TGTGCCAGTAGTAGAGGACTAGCGCTGAACACCGGGGAGCTGTTTTTT,CASSRGLALNTGELFF
16,NA,TRBV6-2/TRBV6-3,once,TRBJ1-2,TGTGCCAGCAGTTTTATCGTAGGGGCGCCTTCCGTGGGCTACACCTTC,CASSFIVGAPSVGYTF
14,NA,TRBV5-6,NA,TRBJ2-5,TGTGCCAGCAGCCCTCCCGGGATCCAAGAGACCCAGTACTTC,CASSPPGIQETQYF
18,TRBD2,TRBV7-2,NA,TRBJ2-5,TGTGCCAGCAGCCCGATGGGACTAGCGGGGGGGACACAAGAGACCCAGTACTTC,CASSPMGLAGGTQETQYF
17,TRBD2,TRBV5-1,NA,TRBJ2-3,TGCGCCAGCAGTCGGACTAGCGGGAAATATATGACAGATACGCAGTATTTT,CASSRTSGKYMTDTQYF
18,TRBD1,TRBV5-1,NA,TRBJ2-6,TGCGCCAGCAGCTTCAGGACAGGGAGGCCTTCTGGGGCCAACGTCCTGACTTTC,CASSFRTGRPSGANVLTF
15,NA,TRBV18,NA,TRBJ1-1,TGTGCCAGCTCACCAGACCTCACAGGGCGCACTGAAGCTTTCTTT,CASSPDLTGRTEAFF
17,TRBD2,TRBV6-1,NA,TRBJ2-3,TGTGCCAGCAGTGAACTAGCGGGGGGCCCACCGTCGGATACGCAGTATTTT,CASSELAGGPPSDTQYF
15,TRBD1,TRBV6-5,NA,TRBJ1-1,TGTGCCAGCAGCTTCGGACAGGGAGGGAACACTGAAGCTTTCTTT,CASSFGQGGNTEAFF
13,NA,TRBV2,NA,TRBJ2-2,TGTGCCAGCAGTGCCGGTTACACCGGGGAGCTGTTTTTT,CASSAGYTGELFF
18,NA,TRBV21-1,NA,TRBJ2-2,TGTGCCAGCAGCACCTTGACTAGCGGGAGAGAGGACACCGGGGAGCTGTTTTTT,CASSTLTSGREDTGELFF
16,NA,TRBV6-1,NA,TRBJ1-3,TGTGCCAGCAGTGATCGAGGGTTGAGCTCTGGAAACACCATATATTTT,CASSDRGLSSGNTIYF
15,NA,TRBV6-5,NA,TRBJ2-2,TGTGCCAGCAGTTACACCGACTCGAACACCGGGGAGCTGTTTTTT,CASSYTDSNTGELFF
12,TRBD1,TRBV29-1,NA,TRBJ1-2,TGCAGCGTCCCGGGACAGGATTATGGCTACACCTTC,CSVPGQDYGYTF
14,TRBD2,TRBV7-2,once,TRBJ2-5,TGTGCCAGCAGCCCGGGAGGTACCCAAGAGACCCAGTACTTC,CASSPGGTQETQYF
15,NA,TRBV7-2,NA,TRBJ2-1,TGTGCCAGCAGCTTATCCGGGACATCCTACAATGAGCAGTTCTTC,CASSLSGTSYNEQFF